This T cell receptor (beta chain) is drawn from a study of T cell repertoires in cytomegalovirus infection. For the study at large: Newly reported HLA-C-restricted and thoroughly characterized HLA-B-restricted CMV epitopes were employed. Public TCR beta signatures provided an indication of both CMV infection and a matching HLA type.

TCRdb passed the reads through MiXCR, listing each CDR3 protein once. The sample records 650,000 to 850,000 distinct CDR3 sequences, under 35% being singletons. As regards this clonotype: Its antigen remains unknown.

Regarding the study as a whole: Predominance within the ex vivo response was attributable to HLA-C-restricted CMV-specific TCR beta clonotypes.

CDR3 size: 17 residues. CDR1 MNHNS and CDR2 SASEGT come from the germline V gene. Trimming took off 7 bases at V and 0 bases at J, with 18 bases between the two ends. The rearrangement links TRBV6-1 to TRBJ2-2; D unresolved. Source: cultured CD8+ T cells from PBMCs, taken from culture after CMV antigen stimulation. This TCR came from a human donor in good health (CMV status not recorded). Some clones in this sample may be carry-over from other donors' samples. The CDR3 reads CASNWRHSYANTGELFF. The CDR3 DNA reads as TGTGCCAGCAATTGGAGACACAGCTACGCGAACACCGGGGAGCTGTTTTTT.